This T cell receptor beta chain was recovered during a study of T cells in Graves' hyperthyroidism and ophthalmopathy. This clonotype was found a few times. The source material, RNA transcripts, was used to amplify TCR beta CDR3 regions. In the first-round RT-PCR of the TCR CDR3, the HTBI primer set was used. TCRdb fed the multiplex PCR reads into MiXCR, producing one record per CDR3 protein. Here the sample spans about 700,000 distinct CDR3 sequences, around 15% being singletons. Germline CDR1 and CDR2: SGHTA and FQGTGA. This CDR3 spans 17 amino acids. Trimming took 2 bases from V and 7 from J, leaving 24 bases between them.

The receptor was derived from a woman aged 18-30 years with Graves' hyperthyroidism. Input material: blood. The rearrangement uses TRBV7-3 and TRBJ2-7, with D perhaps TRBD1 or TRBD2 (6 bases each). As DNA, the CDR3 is TGTGCCAGCAGCTTAGGGATGGGGGGCGGATTTAAAGGGGAGCAGTACTTC. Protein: CASSLGMGGGFKGEQYF.